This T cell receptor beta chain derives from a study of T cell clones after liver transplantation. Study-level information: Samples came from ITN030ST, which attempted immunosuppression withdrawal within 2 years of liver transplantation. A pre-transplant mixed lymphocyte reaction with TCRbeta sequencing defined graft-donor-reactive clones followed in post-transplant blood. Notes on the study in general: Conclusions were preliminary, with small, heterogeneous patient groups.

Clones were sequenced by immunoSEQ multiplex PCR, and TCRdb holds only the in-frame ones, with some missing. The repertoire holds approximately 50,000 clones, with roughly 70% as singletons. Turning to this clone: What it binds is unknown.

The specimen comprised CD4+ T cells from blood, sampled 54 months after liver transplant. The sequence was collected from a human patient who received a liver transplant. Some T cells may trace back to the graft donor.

CDR3: CASSLGRANLYEQYF. The CDR3 bases are TGTGCCAGCAGCCTCGGACGGGCCAACCTCTACGAGCAGTACTTC. This sequence joins TRBV11-2 and TRBJ2-7; D is uncertain. V lost 5 bases to trimming and J lost 3 bases, with 17 bases between them. This CDR3 is 15 amino acids long. CDR1 is SGHAT and CDR2 is FQNNGV in the germline V gene. The variable domain in full, completed from reference TRBV11-2 and TRBJ2-7, reads EAGVAQSPRYKIIEKRQSVAFWCNPISGHATLYWYQQILGQGPKLLIQFQNNGVVDDSQLPKDRFSAERLKGVDSTLKIQPAKLEDSAVYLCASSLGRANLYEQYFGPGTRLTVT.